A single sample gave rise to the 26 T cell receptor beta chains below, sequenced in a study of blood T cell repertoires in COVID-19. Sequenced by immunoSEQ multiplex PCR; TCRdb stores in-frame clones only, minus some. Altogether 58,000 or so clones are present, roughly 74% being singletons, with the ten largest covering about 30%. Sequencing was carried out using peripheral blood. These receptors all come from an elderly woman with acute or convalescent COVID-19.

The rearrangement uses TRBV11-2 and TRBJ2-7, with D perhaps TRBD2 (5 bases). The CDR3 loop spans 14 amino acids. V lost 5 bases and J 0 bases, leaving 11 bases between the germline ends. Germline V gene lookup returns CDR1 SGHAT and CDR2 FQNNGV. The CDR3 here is CASSPSDFSYEQYF. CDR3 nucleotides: TGTGCCAGCAGCCCTTCGGACTTCTCCTACGAGCAGTACTTC.

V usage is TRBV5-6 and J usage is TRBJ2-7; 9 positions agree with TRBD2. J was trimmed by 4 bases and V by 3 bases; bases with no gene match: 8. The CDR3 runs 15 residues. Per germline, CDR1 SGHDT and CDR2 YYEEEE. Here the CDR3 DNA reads TGTGCCAGCAGCTGGATAGCGGGAGAAGGGTACGAGCAGTACTTC. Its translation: CASSWIAGEGYEQYF.

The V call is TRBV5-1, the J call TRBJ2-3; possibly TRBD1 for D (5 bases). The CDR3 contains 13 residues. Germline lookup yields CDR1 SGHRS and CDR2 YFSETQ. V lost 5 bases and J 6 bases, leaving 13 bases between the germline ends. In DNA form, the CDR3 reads TGCGCCAGCAGAAAAGACAGAGAGGATACGCAGTATTTT. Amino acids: CASRKDREDTQYF.

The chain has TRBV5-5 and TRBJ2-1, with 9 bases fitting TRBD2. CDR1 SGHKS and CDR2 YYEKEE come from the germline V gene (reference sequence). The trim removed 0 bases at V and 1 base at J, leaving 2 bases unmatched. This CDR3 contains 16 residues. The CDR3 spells CASSLGLAESYNEQFF. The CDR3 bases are TGTGCCAGCAGCTTGGGACTAGCGGAGTCCTACAATGAGCAGTTCTTC.

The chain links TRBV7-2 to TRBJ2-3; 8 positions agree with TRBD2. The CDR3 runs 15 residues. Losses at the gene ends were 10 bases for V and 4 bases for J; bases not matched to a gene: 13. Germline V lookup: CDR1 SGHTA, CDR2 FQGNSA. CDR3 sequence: CATRRGAGGADTQYF. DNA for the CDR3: TGTGCCACCCGGCGGGGGGCGGGAGGAGCAGATACGCAGTATTTT.

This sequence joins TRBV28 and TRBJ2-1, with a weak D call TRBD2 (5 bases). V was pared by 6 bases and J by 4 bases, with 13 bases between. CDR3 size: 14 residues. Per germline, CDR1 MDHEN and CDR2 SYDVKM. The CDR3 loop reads CASSPTRGYNEQFF. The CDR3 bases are TGTGCCAGCAGCCCTACCCGGGGTTACAATGAGCAGTTCTTC.

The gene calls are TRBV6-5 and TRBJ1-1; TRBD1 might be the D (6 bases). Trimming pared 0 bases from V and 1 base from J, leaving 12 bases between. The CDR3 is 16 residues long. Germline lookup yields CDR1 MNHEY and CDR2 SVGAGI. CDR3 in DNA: TGTGCCAGCAGTTACTCCCACAGGGCGCAGAACACTGAAGCTTTCTTT. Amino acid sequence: CASSYSHRAQNTEAFF.

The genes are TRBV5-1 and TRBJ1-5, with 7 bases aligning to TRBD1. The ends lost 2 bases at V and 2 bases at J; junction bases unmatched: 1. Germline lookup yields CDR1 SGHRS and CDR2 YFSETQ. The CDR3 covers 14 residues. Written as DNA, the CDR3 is TGCGCCAGCAGCTTAACAGGGGGCAATCAGCCCCAGCATTTT. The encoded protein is CASSLTGGNQPQHF.

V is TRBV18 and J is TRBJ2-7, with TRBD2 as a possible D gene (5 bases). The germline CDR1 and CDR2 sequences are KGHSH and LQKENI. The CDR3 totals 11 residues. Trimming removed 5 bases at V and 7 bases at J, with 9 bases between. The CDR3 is CASSEAAEQYF. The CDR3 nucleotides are TGTGCCAGCTCAGAAGCGGCGGAGCAGTACTTC.

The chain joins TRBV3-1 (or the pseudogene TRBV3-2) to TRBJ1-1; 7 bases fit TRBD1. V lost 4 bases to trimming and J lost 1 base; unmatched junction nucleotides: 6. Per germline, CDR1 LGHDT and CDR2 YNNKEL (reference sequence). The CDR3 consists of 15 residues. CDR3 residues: CASSRRTGQNTEAFF. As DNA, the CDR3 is TGTGCCAGCAGCCGCCGGACAGGCCAGAACACTGAAGCTTTCTTT.

DNA for the CDR3: TGTGCCAGCAGTGAGACTAGCGGGAGATTAAATGAGCAGTTCTTC. Protein sequence: CASSETSGRLNEQFF. The V and J genes are TRBV6-1 and TRBJ2-1; 12 positions agree with TRBD2. The V segment lost 3 bases and the J segment 7 bases; nucleotides outside the gene matches: 4. Germline V lookup: CDR1 MNHNS, CDR2 SASEGT. CDR3 length: 15 amino acids.

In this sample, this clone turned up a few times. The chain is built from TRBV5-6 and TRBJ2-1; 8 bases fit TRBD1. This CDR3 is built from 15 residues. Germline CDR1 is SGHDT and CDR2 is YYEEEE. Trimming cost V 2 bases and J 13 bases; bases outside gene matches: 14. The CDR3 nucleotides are TGTGCCAGCAGCTTTGGACAGGGACTCCCCACGGCTCAGTTCTTC. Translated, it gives CASSFGQGLPTAQFF.

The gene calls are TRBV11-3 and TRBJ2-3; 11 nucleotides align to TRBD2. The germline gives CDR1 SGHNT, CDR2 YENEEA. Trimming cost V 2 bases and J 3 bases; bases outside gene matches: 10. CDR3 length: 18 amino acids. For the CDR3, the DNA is TGTGCCAGCAGCTTATTTAGCGGGACTAGCGGTGGAACAGATACGCAGTATTTT. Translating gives CASSLFSGTSGGTDTQYF.

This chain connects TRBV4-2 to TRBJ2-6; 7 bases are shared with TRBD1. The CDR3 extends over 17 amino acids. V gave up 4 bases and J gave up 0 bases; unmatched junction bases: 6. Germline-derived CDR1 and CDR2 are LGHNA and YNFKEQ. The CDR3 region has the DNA TGTGCCAGCAGCCCGACAGGGACGAGCTCTGGGGCCAACGTCCTGACTTTC. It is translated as CASSPTGTSSGANVLTF.

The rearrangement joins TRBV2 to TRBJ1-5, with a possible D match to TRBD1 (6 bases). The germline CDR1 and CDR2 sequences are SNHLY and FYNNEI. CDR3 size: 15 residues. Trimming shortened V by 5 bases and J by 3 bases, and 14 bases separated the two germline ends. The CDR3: CASSRPTGTNQPQHF. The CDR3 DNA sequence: TGTGCCAGCAGTCGCCCCACAGGGACCAATCAGCCCCAGCATTTT.

The CDR3 coding sequence is TGTGCCAGCAGCTTAGGATCTACGCCAAATACGCAGTATTTT. Its translation is CASSLGSTPNTQYF. The chain carries TRBV7-9 and TRBJ2-3; D is undetermined. V lost 1 base to trimming and J lost 7 bases, with 12 bases between them. The V gene's germline CDR1 is SEHNR and CDR2 FQNEAQ (reference sequence). CDR3 size: 14 residues. The variable domain in full, with the rest retrieved from reference TRBV7-9 and TRBJ2-3, is DTGVSQNPRHKITKRGQNVTFRCDPISEHNRLYWYRQTLGQGPEFLTYFQNEAQLEKSRLLSDRFSAERPKGSFSTLEIQRTEQGDSAMYLCASSLGSTPNTQYFGPGTRLTVL.

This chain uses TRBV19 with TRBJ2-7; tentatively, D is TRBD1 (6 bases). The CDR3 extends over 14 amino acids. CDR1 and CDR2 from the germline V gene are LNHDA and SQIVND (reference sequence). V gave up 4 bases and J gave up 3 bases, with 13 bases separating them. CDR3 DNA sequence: TGTGCCAGTAGTAGCAGGGGCCAGGGCTACGAGCAGTACTTC. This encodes CASSSRGQGYEQYF.

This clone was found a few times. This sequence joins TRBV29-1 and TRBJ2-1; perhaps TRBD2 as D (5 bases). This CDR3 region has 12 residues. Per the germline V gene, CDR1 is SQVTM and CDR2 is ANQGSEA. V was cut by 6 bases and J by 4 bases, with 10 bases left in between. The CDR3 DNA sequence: TGCAGCGTCCTGAGAGGGTACAATGAGCAGTTCTTC. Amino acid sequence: CSVLRGYNEQFF.

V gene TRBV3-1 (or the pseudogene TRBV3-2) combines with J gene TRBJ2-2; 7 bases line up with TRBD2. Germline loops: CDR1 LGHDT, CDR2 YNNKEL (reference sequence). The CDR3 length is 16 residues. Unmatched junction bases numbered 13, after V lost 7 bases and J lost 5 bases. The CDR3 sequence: CASKLATGLITGELFF. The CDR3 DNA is TGTGCCAGCAAGTTAGCAACGGGACTAATAACCGGGGAGCTGTTTTTT.

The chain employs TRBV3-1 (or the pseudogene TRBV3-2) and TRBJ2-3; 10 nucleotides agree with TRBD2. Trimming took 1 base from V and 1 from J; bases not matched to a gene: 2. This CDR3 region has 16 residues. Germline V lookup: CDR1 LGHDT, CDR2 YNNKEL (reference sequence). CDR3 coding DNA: TGTGCCAGCAGCCAAGGGACTAGCGGTGGCACAGATACGCAGTATTTT. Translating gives CASSQGTSGGTDTQYF.

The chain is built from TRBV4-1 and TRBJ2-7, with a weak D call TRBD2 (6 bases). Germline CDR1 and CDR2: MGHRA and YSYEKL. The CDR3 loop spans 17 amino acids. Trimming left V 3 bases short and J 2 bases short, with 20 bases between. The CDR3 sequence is CASSQVPGGIRPYEQYF. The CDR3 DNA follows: TGCGCCAGCAGCCAGGTCCCCGGGGGAATTAGGCCCTACGAGCAGTACTTC.

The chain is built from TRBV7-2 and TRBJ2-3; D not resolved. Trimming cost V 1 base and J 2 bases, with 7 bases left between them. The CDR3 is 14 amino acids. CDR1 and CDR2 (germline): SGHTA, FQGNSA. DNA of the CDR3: TGTGCCAGCAGCTTAGGGCCTGACACAGATACGCAGTATTTT. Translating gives CASSLGPDTDTQYF.

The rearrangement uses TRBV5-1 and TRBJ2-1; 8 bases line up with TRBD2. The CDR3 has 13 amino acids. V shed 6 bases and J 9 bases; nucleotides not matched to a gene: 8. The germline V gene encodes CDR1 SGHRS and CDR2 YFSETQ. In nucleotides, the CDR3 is TGCGCCAGCACCCCGGGACTAGGGGTTGAGCAGTTCTTC. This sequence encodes CASTPGLGVEQFF.

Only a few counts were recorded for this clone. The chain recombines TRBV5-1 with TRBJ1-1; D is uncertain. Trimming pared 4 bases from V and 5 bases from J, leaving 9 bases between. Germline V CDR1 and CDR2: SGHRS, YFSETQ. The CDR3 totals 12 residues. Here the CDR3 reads CASSRDGTEAFF. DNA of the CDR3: TGCGCCAGCAGCAGAGACGGGACTGAAGCTTTCTTT.

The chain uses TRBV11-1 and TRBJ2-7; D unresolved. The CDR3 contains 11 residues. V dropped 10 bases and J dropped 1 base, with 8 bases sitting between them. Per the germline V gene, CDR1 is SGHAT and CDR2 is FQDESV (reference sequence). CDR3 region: CATGASYEQYF. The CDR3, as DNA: TGTGCCACAGGCGCGTCCTACGAGCAGTACTTC.

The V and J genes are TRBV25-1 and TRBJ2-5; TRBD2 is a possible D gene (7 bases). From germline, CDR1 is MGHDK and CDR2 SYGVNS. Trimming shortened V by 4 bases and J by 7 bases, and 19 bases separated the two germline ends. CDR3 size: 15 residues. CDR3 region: CASSGIRGPGGTQYF. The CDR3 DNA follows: TGTGCCAGCAGTGGTATCAGGGGACCGGGGGGGACCCAGTACTTC.